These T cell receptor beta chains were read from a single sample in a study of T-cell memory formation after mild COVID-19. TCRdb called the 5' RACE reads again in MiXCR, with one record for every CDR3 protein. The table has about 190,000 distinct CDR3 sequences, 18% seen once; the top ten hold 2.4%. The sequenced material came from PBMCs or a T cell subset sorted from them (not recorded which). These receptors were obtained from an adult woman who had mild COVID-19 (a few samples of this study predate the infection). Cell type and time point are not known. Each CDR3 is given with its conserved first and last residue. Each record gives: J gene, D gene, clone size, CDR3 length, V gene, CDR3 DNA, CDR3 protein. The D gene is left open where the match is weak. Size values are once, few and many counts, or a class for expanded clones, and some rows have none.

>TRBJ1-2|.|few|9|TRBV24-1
TGTGCCACCACCTATGGCTACACCTTC
CATTYGYTF
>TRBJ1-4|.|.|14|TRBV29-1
TGCAGCGTTTCCTCCGGGACGGCAAATGAAAAACTGTTTTTT
CSVSSGTANEKLFF
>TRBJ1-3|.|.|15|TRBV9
TGTGCCAGCAGCGTAGGACACCGCTCTGGAAACACCATATATTTT
CASSVGHRSGNTIYF
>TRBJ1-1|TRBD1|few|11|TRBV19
TGTGCCACCCACACCAAGGGGGCAGCTTTCTTT
CATHTKGAAFF
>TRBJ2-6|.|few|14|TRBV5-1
TGCGCCAGCAGCTTTGATTCTGGGGCCAACGTCCTGACTTTC
CASSFDSGANVLTF
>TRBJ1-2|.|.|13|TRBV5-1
TGCGCCAGCAGCTTGGGGGAGTCGGGCGGCTACACCTTC
CASSLGESGGYTF
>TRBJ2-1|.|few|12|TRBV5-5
TGTGCCAGCAGCGGCGACATCGGACGGCAGTTCTTC
CASSGDIGRQFF
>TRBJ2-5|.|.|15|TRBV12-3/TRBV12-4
TGTGCCAGCAGCCCCGGGGACGGGAAGGGGGAGACCCAGTACTTC
CASSPGDGKGETQYF
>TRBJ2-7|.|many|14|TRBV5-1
TGCGCCAGCAGCTTGGACAGGGCAATCTACGAGCAGTACTTC
CASSLDRAIYEQYF
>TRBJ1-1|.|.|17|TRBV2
TGTGCCAGCAGTGAACTGGCCACCGGTAGGGTGAACACTGAAGCTTTCTTT
CASSELATGRVNTEAFF
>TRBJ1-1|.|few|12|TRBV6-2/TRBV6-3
TGTGCCAGCAAATCCATCCTCCCCGAAGCTTTCTTT
CASKSILPEAFF
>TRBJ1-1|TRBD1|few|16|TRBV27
TGTGCCAGCAGTTCTTCAGGGGGCTCTAAGAGGACTGAAGCTTTCTTT
CASSSSGGSKRTEAFF
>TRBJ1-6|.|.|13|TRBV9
TGTGCCAGCAGCGAAAACGTAGGTTCACCCCTCCACTTT
CASSENVGSPLHF
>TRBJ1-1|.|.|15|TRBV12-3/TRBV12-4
TGTGCCAGCAGTCCGCAGACAGGAAGGTACACTGAAGCTTTCTTT
CASSPQTGRYTEAFF
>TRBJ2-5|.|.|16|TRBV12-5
TGTGCTAGTGGTACCGGGTCGGTCGCCCAAGGGGAGACCCAGTACTTC
CASGTGSVAQGETQYF
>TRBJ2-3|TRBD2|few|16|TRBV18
TGTGCCAGCTCCCGCGGACTAGCGGACGGCACAGATACGCAGTATTTT
CASSRGLADGTDTQYF
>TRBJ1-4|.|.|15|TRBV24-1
TGTGCCACCAGTGATTCGCGGCGGGCTAATGAAAAACTGTTTTTT
CATSDSRRANEKLFF
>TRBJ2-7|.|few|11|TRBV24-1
TGTGCCACCAGTGCCGGCTACGAGCAGTACTTC
CATSAGYEQYF
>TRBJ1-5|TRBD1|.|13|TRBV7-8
TGTGCCAGCAGCGGAGACAGGGGACAGCCCCAGCATTTT
CASSGDRGQPQHF
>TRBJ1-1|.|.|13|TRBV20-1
TGCAGTGCTAGAGTGGGCATGAACACTGAAGCTTTCTTT
CSARVGMNTEAFF
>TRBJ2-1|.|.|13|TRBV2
TGTGCCAGCAGTGTATCAGTAGTCAATGAGCAGTTCTTC
CASSVSVVNEQFF
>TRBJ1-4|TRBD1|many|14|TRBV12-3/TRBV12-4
TGTGCCAGCAGTTGGACAGGGGGCGATGAAAAACTGTTTTTT
CASSWTGGDEKLFF
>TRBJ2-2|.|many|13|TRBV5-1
TGCGCCAGCAGCTTTGCGGGGTCCGGGGAGCTGTTTTTT
CASSFAGSGELFF
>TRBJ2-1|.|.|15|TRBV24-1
TGTGCCACCAGTGATCCAGGGGTGTCCTACAATGAGCAGTTCTTC
CATSDPGVSYNEQFF
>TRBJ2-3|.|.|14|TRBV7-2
TGTGCCAGCAGCTTAGCGGGGGCGTCTGTTACGCAGTATTTT
CASSLAGASVTQYF
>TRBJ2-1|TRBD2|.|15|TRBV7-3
TGTGCCAGCAGTCCTCTAGCGGGAGGCTACAATGAGCAGTTCTTC
CASSPLAGGYNEQFF
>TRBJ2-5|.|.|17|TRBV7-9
TGTGCCAGCAGCTCACCGGGGTTAAAACCCCCACAAGAGACCCAGTACTTC
CASSSPGLKPPQETQYF
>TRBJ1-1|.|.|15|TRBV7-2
TGTGCCAGCACCCCATCCCGGGGGGGGGCCACTGAAGCTTTCTTT
CASTPSRGGATEAFF
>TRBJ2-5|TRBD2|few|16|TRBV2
TGTGCCAGCAGTCGCTCCGTGGGCGGGGGGGCCGAGACCCAGTACTTC
CASSRSVGGGAETQYF
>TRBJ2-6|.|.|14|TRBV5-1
TGCGCCAGCAGAACAGGGTCTGGGGCCAACGTCCTGACTTTC
CASRTGSGANVLTF
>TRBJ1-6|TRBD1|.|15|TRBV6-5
TGTGCCAGCAGTTACTCGAGGCGACAGGGGTCACCCCTCCACTTT
CASSYSRRQGSPLHF
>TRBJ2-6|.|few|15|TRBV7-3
TGTGCCAGCAGCTTTAACAGGGTTGGGGCCAACGTCCTGACTTTC
CASSFNRVGANVLTF
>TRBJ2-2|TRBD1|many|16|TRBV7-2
TGTGCCAGCAGCCCTGACAGGGTGGCAGGAACCGGGGAGCTGTTTTTT
CASSPDRVAGTGELFF
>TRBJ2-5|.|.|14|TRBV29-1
TGCAGCGTTGAGGTTGGGGTCAGGGGTGAGACCCAGTACTTC
CSVEVGVRGETQYF
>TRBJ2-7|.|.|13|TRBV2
TGTGCCAGCAGTGAGAACAGGGCCTACGAGCAGTACTTC
CASSENRAYEQYF
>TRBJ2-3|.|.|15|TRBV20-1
TGCAGTGCTCCCTTCGGCGGATCTAGCACAGATACGCAGTATTTT
CSAPFGGSSTDTQYF
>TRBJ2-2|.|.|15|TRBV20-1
TGCAGTGCTAGAAAGAGCGAAAGGGGAACCGGGGAGCTGTTTTTT
CSARKSERGTGELFF
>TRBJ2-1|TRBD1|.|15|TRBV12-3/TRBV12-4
TGTGCCAGCAGCCTCCCTGGGACAGGACTCAATGAGCAGTTCTTC
CASSLPGTGLNEQFF
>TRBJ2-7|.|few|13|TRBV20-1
TGCAGTGCTATACCAGAAAATGGCTACGAGCAGTACTTC
CSAIPENGYEQYF
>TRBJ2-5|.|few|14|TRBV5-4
TGTGCCAGCAGCTTCGGACACCTCCAAGAGACCCAGTACTTC
CASSFGHLQETQYF
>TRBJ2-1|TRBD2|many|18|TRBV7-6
TGTGCCAGCAGCTTGATGAGTCCGGGACTAGGGCGAAAAAATGAGCAGTTCTTC
CASSLMSPGLGRKNEQFF
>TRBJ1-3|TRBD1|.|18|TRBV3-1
TGTGCCAGCAGCCAATACACCGGGACAGGGAGCTCTGGAAACACCATATATTTT
CASSQYTGTGSSGNTIYF
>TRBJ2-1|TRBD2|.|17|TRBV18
TGTGCCAGCTCACCAGCGGGGGGCCCAAGCTCCTACAATGAGCAGTTCTTC
CASSPAGGPSSYNEQFF
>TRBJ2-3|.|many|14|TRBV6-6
TGTGCCAGCAGTTACGGCAGAGACACAGATACGCAGTATTTT
CASSYGRDTDTQYF
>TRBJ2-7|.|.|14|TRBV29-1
TGCAGCGTCTTCAGTCCCTCTAGCTCCTACGAGCAGTACTTC
CSVFSPSSSYEQYF
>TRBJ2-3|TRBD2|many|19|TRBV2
TGTGCCAGCAGTGAAGCGGCCCTTTCTAGCGGGGGGGCGACAGATACGCAGTATTTT
CASSEAALSSGGATDTQYF